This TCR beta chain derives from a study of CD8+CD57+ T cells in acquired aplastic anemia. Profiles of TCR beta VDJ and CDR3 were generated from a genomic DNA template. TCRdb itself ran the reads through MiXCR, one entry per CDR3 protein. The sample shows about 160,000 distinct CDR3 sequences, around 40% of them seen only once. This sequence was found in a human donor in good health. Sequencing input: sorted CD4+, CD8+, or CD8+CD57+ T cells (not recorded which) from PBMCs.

CDR3 nucleotides: TGTGCCTGGAGTGTAATTACAGGGGATGGGAAACTGTTTTTT. This gives the protein CAWSVITGDGKLFF. This chain connects TRBV30 to TRBJ1-4, with 7 bases identical to TRBD1. V lost 0 bases and J lost 11; bases outside the gene matches: 9. Germline values: CDR1 GTSNPN, CDR2 SVGIG (reference sequence). This CDR3 has 14 amino acids.